The T cell receptor beta chain under discussion was sequenced for a study of memory CD4+ T cells and cytomegalovirus serostatus. This CDR3 has 16 amino acids. Germline V CDR1 and CDR2: SGHDT, YYEEEE. The J segment lost 1 base and the V segment lost 0 bases, leaving 6 bases of the junction unmatched. As originally analysed: Out-of-frame sequences were removed, leaving about 2,300,000 distinct TCRbeta sequences. Profiled with immunoSEQ multiplex PCR; TCRdb holds only in-frame clones, not every one. The DNA was the basis for D and trimming; V, J and clone size are from that table. Of fewer than 35,000 clones listed, 75% to 85% were seen once; the top ten hold approximately 0.68%. Single viable CD3+CD4+CD8-CD45RO+ cells were sorted as the memory CD4+ T cells. Serostatus was set by detecting CMV pp150, pp28, p38, p52 IgG.

The material sequenced was memory CD4+ T cells from blood. This TCR came from an adult in good health and CMV-seronegative. The chain combines TRBV5-6 with TRBJ1-2, with 7 bases fitting TRBD1. Here the CDR3 reads CASSLGSGGINYGYTF. Here the CDR3 DNA reads TGTGCCAGCAGCTTGGGGTCAGGGGGAATTAACTATGGCTACACCTTC.